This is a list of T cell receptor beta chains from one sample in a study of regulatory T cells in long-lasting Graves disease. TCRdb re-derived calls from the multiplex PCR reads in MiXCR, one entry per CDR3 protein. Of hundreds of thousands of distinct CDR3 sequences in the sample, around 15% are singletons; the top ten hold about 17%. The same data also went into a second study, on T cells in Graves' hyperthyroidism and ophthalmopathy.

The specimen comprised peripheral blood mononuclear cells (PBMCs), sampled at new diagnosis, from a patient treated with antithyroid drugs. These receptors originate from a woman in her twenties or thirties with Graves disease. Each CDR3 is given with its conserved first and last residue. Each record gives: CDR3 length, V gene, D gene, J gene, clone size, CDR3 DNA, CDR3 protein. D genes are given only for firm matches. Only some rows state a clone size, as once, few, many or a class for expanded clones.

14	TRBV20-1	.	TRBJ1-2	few	TGCAGTGCTAGAGAAGGGCAGGCCGCCGGCGGCTACACCTTC	CSAREGQAAGGYTF
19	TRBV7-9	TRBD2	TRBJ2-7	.	TGTGCCAGCAGCTTAGCCAGGGTAGGACTAGCGGGAGGGTCCTACGAGCAGTACTTC	CASSLARVGLAGGSYEQYF
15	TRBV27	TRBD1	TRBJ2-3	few	TGTGCCAGCAGTTTACAGGGGGTCGGCACAGATACGCAGTATTTT	CASSLQGVGTDTQYF
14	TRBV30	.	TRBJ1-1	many	TGTGCCTGGAGTGTTGGGGGGATGCACACTGAAGCTTTCTTT	CAWSVGGMHTEAFF
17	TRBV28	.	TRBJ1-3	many	TGTGCCAGCAGTTCGCACCTAGGGTTGTCTAAAGGAAACACCATATATTTT	CASSSHLGLSKGNTIYF
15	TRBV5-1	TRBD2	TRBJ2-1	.	TGCGCCAGCACGTGGACTAGCGGAGCCAACAATGAGCAGTTCTTC	CASTWTSGANNEQFF
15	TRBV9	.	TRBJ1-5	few	TGTGCCAGCAGCCTTAGGGCTGGGAGGAATCAGCCCCAGCATTTT	CASSLRAGRNQPQHF
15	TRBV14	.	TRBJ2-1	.	TGTGCCAGCAGCCAAGATTACCCTAGCTATAAGGAGCAGTTCTTC	CASSQDYPSYKEQFF
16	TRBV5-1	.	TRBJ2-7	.	TGCGCCAGCAGCTTGTCCACCGGGACGGACCTCTACGAGCAGTACTTC	CASSLSTGTDLYEQYF
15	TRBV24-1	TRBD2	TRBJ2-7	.	TGTGCCACCAGTGACGGGGGACTAGCGGGTTACGAGCAGTACTTC	CATSDGGLAGYEQYF
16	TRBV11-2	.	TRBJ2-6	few	TGTGCCAGCAGGCCCGCCGGGAGCTCTGGGGCCAACGTCCTGACTTTC	CASRPAGSSGANVLTF
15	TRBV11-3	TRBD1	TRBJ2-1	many	TGTGCCAGCAGCCTGACAGGGCGGAATTACAATGAGCAGTTCTTC	CASSLTGRNYNEQFF